This T cell receptor beta chain was retrieved from a study of type 1 regulatory T cells. Study-wide context: T-allo10 is a Tr1-enriched, alloantigen-specific CD4 T cell product made in vitro.

TCRdb processed the reads anew with MiXCR; each CDR3 protein has one entry. The sample carries roughly 68,000 distinct CDR3 sequences, 50% to 70% recorded once. The CDR3 covers 10 residues. CDR1 is DFQATT, CDR2 SNEGSKA, per germline (reference sequence). The V end was cut by 3 bases, the J end by 4 bases, with 3 bases between. With regard to this clonotype: What it binds is not known.

The graft donor-derived T-allo10 cells reportedly recognize host alloantigens, are anergic, and suppress alloantigen-specifically. This receptor was taken from a human donor in good health. This chain uses TRBV20-1 with TRBJ2-5, with D uncertain. The sequenced sample was cultured T cells, either the whole culture or a sorted T cell fraction (not recorded which). Subset described: Tr1-enriched cell product generated in vitro against host alloantigens. CDR3 sequence (DNA): TGCAGTGCTAGTACAGAGACCCAGTACTTC. Its protein is CSASTETQYF.